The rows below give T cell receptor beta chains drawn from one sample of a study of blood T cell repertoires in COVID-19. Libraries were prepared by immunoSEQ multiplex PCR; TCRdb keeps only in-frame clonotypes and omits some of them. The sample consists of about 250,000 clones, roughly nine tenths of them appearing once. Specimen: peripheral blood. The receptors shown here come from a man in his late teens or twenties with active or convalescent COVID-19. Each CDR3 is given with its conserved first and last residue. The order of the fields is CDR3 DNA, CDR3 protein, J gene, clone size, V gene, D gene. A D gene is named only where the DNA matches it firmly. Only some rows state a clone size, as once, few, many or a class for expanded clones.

CDR3nt: TGCGCCAGCAGCCAAGACAGGGATTGGGACACTGAAGCTTTCTTT
CDR3aa: CASSQDRDWDTEAFF
j_gene: TRBJ1-1
abundance: once
v_gene: TRBV4-3
d_gene: .

CDR3nt: TGCGCCAGCACCCTAACAGGGACTATCACAGATACGCAGTATTTT
CDR3aa: CASTLTGTITDTQYF
j_gene: TRBJ2-3
abundance: .
v_gene: TRBV5-1
d_gene: .

CDR3nt: TGTGCCAGCAGTCTACACCTCGACAGGGGGGAGAACACTGAAGCTTTCTTT
CDR3aa: CASSLHLDRGENTEAFF
j_gene: TRBJ1-1
abundance: .
v_gene: TRBV6-6
d_gene: TRBD1

CDR3nt: TGCGCCAGCAGCTTGGTTCGCGGCTCCGAGCAGTACTTC
CDR3aa: CASSLVRGSEQYF
j_gene: TRBJ2-7
abundance: .
v_gene: TRBV5-1
d_gene: .

CDR3nt: TGTGCCAGCAGTGAGGTTGGAGGTGAAAAACTGTTTTTT
CDR3aa: CASSEVGGEKLFF
j_gene: TRBJ1-4
abundance: .
v_gene: TRBV6-4
d_gene: .

CDR3nt: TGTGCCAGCAGTTTATGGGTACTAGCGGGAGGGCCCGGGGAGCTGTTTTTT
CDR3aa: CASSLWVLAGGPGELFF
j_gene: TRBJ2-2
abundance: .
v_gene: TRBV28
d_gene: TRBD2

CDR3nt: TGTGCCAGCAGTAACCGGGACAGGTCGTACGAGCAGTACTTC
CDR3aa: CASSNRDRSYEQYF
j_gene: TRBJ2-7
abundance: once
v_gene: TRBV6-4
d_gene: TRBD1

CDR3nt: TGTGCCAGCAGCGGGTTCCGACAGGGGTACGGTGAGACCCAGTACTTC
CDR3aa: CASSGFRQGYGETQYF
j_gene: TRBJ2-5
abundance: .
v_gene: TRBV9
d_gene: TRBD1

CDR3nt: TGTGCCAGCAGCGTAAGGGACAGAGACTATGGCTACACCTTC
CDR3aa: CASSVRDRDYGYTF
j_gene: TRBJ1-2
abundance: .
v_gene: TRBV9
d_gene: TRBD1

CDR3nt: TGTGCCACCAGTGATTTGCCTAGCGGGCCCTACAATGAGCAGTTCTTC
CDR3aa: CATSDLPSGPYNEQFF
j_gene: TRBJ2-1
abundance: .
v_gene: TRBV24-1
d_gene: TRBD2

CDR3nt: TGTGCCAGCAGCTTAGTACTAGCGGGACTAGGGGGTGAGCAGTTCTTC
CDR3aa: CASSLVLAGLGGEQFF
j_gene: TRBJ2-1
abundance: .
v_gene: TRBV7-2
d_gene: TRBD2

CDR3nt: TGTGCCAGCAGCAAACCTGGACAGGTTGCAACTAATGAAAAACTGTTTTTT
CDR3aa: CASSKPGQVATNEKLFF
j_gene: TRBJ1-4
abundance: .
v_gene: TRBV9
d_gene: TRBD1

CDR3nt: TGTGCCTGGAGTCCAGGGGAGGGCTACACCTTC
CDR3aa: CAWSPGEGYTF
j_gene: TRBJ1-2
abundance: .
v_gene: TRBV30
d_gene: .

CDR3nt: TGTGCCAGCATCCCCCCGGGGAGGATGGCTGGCTACACCTTC
CDR3aa: CASIPPGRMAGYTF
j_gene: TRBJ1-2
abundance: few
v_gene: TRBV2
d_gene: .

CDR3nt: TGTGCCAGCTCACAATCTACAGGGGGCCTTCAGCCCCAGCATTTT
CDR3aa: CASSQSTGGLQPQHF
j_gene: TRBJ1-5
abundance: .
v_gene: TRBV18
d_gene: TRBD1

CDR3nt: TGTGCCAGTAGTATGAGGAGGACGGGAGGCCAATCGTTCGACTACAATGAGCAGTTCTTC
CDR3aa: CASSMRRTGGQSFDYNEQFF
j_gene: TRBJ2-1
abundance: .
v_gene: TRBV19
d_gene: TRBD2

CDR3nt: TGTGCCAGTAGACAACCGCGGGCCGGCACTGAAGCTTTCTTT
CDR3aa: CASRQPRAGTEAFF
j_gene: TRBJ1-1
abundance: once
v_gene: TRBV19
d_gene: .

CDR3nt: TGTGCCAGTAGTAACACAGCTGGAAACACCATATATTTT
CDR3aa: CASSNTAGNTIYF
j_gene: TRBJ1-3
abundance: .
v_gene: TRBV19
d_gene: .

CDR3nt: TGCAGTGCTACCCGGAACACTGAAGCTTTCTTT
CDR3aa: CSATRNTEAFF
j_gene: TRBJ1-1
abundance: .
v_gene: TRBV20-1
d_gene: .

CDR3nt: TGTGCCAGCAGCCAAAGAGCTAACTATGGCTACACCTTC
CDR3aa: CASSQRANYGYTF
j_gene: TRBJ1-2
abundance: .
v_gene: TRBV27
d_gene: .

CDR3nt: TGCGCCAGCAGCCTCATGGTTGAGCGCAATCAGCCCCAGCATTTT
CDR3aa: CASSLMVERNQPQHF
j_gene: TRBJ1-5
abundance: .
v_gene: TRBV4-1
d_gene: .

CDR3nt: TGTGCCAGCAGCTTAGAAACGGTCGAAGCTTTCTTT
CDR3aa: CASSLETVEAFF
j_gene: TRBJ1-1
abundance: .
v_gene: TRBV11-2
d_gene: .